A selection of T cell receptor beta chains follows, all from one sample in a study of cytomegalovirus exposure and HLA in healthy donors. Using immunoSEQ multiplex PCR, the repertoire was profiled, and TCRdb retains in-frame clones only, with some absent. This sample carries about 270,000 clones, 80% to 90% of them seen once, and the ten largest clones take around 1%. The sequenced sample consisted of PBMCs. These receptors all come from a young woman in good health and CMV-seronegative. The CDR3 runs from the conserved cysteine through the conserved F or W. The order of the fields is CDR3 DNA, CDR3 protein, J gene, D gene, V gene, clone size. D genes are given only for firm matches. Part of the rows lack a size; the others show once, few, many or a class for expanded clones.

TGTGCCAGCAGCGAGGGACAGGGGAACTACAATGAGCAGTTCTTC | CASSEGQGNYNEQFF | TRBJ2-1 | TRBD1 | TRBV25-1 | .
TGTGCCAGCAGTAGTGGGCCCTATGGCTACACCTTC | CASSSGPYGYTF | TRBJ1-2 | . | TRBV21-1 | few
TGTGCCAGCAGCTTAGTTTTCGACGGGATCACTGAAGCTTTCTTT | CASSLVFDGITEAFF | TRBJ1-1 | . | TRBV11-1 | .
TGTGCCTGGAGTGGCTGGGGCAGCAATCAGCCCCAGCATTTT | CAWSGWGSNQPQHF | TRBJ1-5 | . | TRBV30 | few
TGTGCCAGCAGCCAAGATCGGTCGACTGAAGCTTTCTTT | CASSQDRSTEAFF | TRBJ1-1 | . | TRBV14 | .
TGTGCCAGCGAGGCTGGGGCCAACGTCCTGACTTTC | CASEAGANVLTF | TRBJ2-6 | . | TRBV2 | .
TGTGCTAGCCTCTCTAGCGGGAAATCGGAGACCCAGTACTTC | CASLSSGKSETQYF | TRBJ2-5 | TRBD2 | TRBV12-5 | .
TGTGCCAGCAGTCCAGAGACAGGGATGACTGAAGCTTTCTTT | CASSPETGMTEAFF | TRBJ1-1 | TRBD1 | TRBV6-5 | .
TGTGCCAGCAGGGAACAGGGCCCTGGAAACACCATATATTTT | CASREQGPGNTIYF | TRBJ1-3 | . | TRBV2 | .
TGTGCCAGCAGTTACCCGTACGGGGATCAGCCCCAGCATTTT | CASSYPYGDQPQHF | TRBJ1-5 | . | TRBV6-6 | .
TGCGCCAGCAGCTACCTCGGTTACCAGTACTTC | CASSYLGYQYF | TRBJ2-5 | . | TRBV5-1 | .
TGTGCCTGGGCGCTTAATGAAAAACTGTTTTTT | CAWALNEKLFF | TRBJ1-4 | . | TRBV30 | .
TGTGCCTCCTATAACGGGACTGAAGCTTTCTTT | CASYNGTEAFF | TRBJ1-1 | . | TRBV30 | .
TGTGCCAGCATCAATACTAGCGGGAGTAGCAATGAGCAGTTCTTC | CASINTSGSSNEQFF | TRBJ2-1 | TRBD2 | TRBV7-2 | .
TGTGCCAGCAGTGAAGCCACCGGGACAGGACTAAAACTGTTTTTT | CASSEATGTGLKLFF | TRBJ1-4 | TRBD1 | TRBV6-1 | .
TGTGCCAGCAGTTTTGGAGAATCTTTCTTT | CASSFGESFF | TRBJ1-1 | . | TRBV6-5 | .
TGTGCCAGCAGTTACGCGATTGGACAGCTCAATCAGCCCCAGCATTTT | CASSYAIGQLNQPQHF | TRBJ1-5 | . | TRBV6-6 | .
TGTGCCAGCCGCCGACAAAATTCACCCCTCCACTTT | CASRRQNSPLHF | TRBJ1-6 | . | TRBV27 | .
TGTGCCAGCAGGACCGGGACAGCTAACACCGGGGAGCTGTTTTTT | CASRTGTANTGELFF | TRBJ2-2 | TRBD1 | TRBV6-5 | .
TGCGCCAGCAGCTCACAGGGGCGGGAAAACACCATATATTTT | CASSSQGRENTIYF | TRBJ1-3 | TRBD1 | TRBV5-1 | .
TGTGCCAGCAGTCATAGACCAGGGGACCGCACAGATACGCAGTATTTT | CASSHRPGDRTDTQYF | TRBJ2-3 | . | TRBV27 | .